The clone carrying this T cell receptor beta chain was observed a single time. The treatment is: some 19 received Ad26.COV2.S at low or high dose, single or two shots; several received placebo; per-sample allocation not given. Samples were taken on day 63 after the first vaccine or placebo injection. A Boston donor was an adult aged 18-55 years. This record belongs to a study of Ad26.COV2.S vaccination and SARS-CoV-2 variants. Profiled with immunoSEQ multiplex PCR; TCRdb holds only in-frame clones, not every one. The table records a few hundred thousand clones, over 75% of them present only once. Germline V gene sequence: CDR1 SEHNR, CDR2 FQNEAQ (reference sequence). The CDR3 covers 14 residues. V was pared by 3 bases and J by 8 bases, with 16 bases between.

The source material was peripheral blood, sampled in a trial of Ad26.COV2.S vaccine versus placebo. This receptor was obtained from a person between 18 and 60 years old who received the Ad26.COV2.S COVID-19 vaccine or a placebo. The genes are TRBV7-9 and TRBJ1-2; possibly TRBD1 for D (5 bases). The chain's CDR3 is CASSFEGTFGGYTF. The CDR3 coding sequence is TGTGCCAGCAGCTTCGAAGGGACCTTCGGGGGCTACACCTTC.